This TCR beta chain came from a study of shared T cell receptors in the human thymus. Generated by immunoSEQ multiplex PCR, the TCRdb table keeps only in-frame clones and is missing some. Here the sample spans about 660,000 clones, approximately 87% being singletons. The CDR3 has 16 amino acids. Germline lookup yields CDR1 SQVTM and CDR2 ANQGSEA. V shed 5 bases and J shed 1 base, with 21 bases lying between them. In addition, the sample was reused for a study of human thymus T cells. In that study: Donation was from healthy Finnish infants who were having corrective surgery that addressed congenital heart defects. Thymus pieces cut out during corrective heart surgery were the tissue that was used. Related research examined unrelated individuals and reported that their thymic repertoires overlapped highly.

This chain connects TRBV29-1 to TRBJ2-7; D is perhaps TRBD2 (6 bases). The TCR comes from a boy in the first two years of life with a congenital heart defect. The sequencing input was thymocytes. The CDR3 nucleotides are TGCAGCGTTCGACCCCGGGAGCCCTGGGGATCCTACGAGCAGTACTTC. Encoded protein: CSVRPREPWGSYEQYF.